These T cell receptor beta chains were read from a single sample in a study of shared clonotypes between healthy human individuals. The protocol was immunoSEQ multiplex PCR, while the TCRdb copy is restricted to in-frame clones and leaves out a portion. The sample consists of about 2.2 million clones, approximately 92% of them appearing once. Sequencing was performed on naive CD8+ T cells from PBMCs. Receptor source: a man aged 18 to 29 in good health. Some clones in this sample may be carry-over from other donors' samples. Each CDR3 is given with its conserved first and last residue.

V gene,CDR3 protein
TRBV19,CASGKGEYEQYF
TRBV27,CASSFGGSPRSYEQYF
TRBV7-2,CASSWQDLGGDTQYF
TRBV15,CATSGRAGGPDGEQYF
TRBV11-2,CASSLDWSGVFF
TRBV9,CASSVSRSYNEQFF
TRBV7-2,CATRDREIWSAEETQYF
TRBV6-6,CATEGTGRSGNTIYF
TRBV18,CASSPNRGRLRDTEAFF
TRBV6-1,CASSEVGGVAGNTIYF
TRBV27,CASRTGLIVNEQFF
TRBV5-1,CASSLPGNRETQYF
TRBV29-1,CSVPRGPHEQFF
TRBV15,CATSSRRGRLYEQYF
TRBV6-5,CASSFTGVGTEAFF
TRBV7-3,CASSLVAGPNTEAFF
TRBV4-2,CASSIDRTNYGYTF
TRBV29-1,CSGTGGFMAFF